This T cell receptor (beta chain) was retrieved from a study of cytomegalovirus exposure and HLA in healthy donors. General study findings and limits: In an earlier analysis, most TCR beta V segments were productive about 87% or about 30% of the time. Reports credit the classifier with highly specific, highly sensitive diagnosis of cytomegalovirus status. Fewer than 200 TCR beta chains were listed as cytomegalovirus-associated.

Healthy individuals who donated bone marrow served as the donors. Primers: 60 Vbeta forward and 13 Jbeta reverse. Profiled with immunoSEQ multiplex PCR; TCRdb holds only in-frame clones, not every one. The sample shows about 160,000 clones, roughly 84% of them seen only once. As for this clone: The antigen is not known.

The CDR3 extends over 17 amino acids. V lost 1 base, J lost 2 bases, and 7 bases stayed unmatched. Germline CDR1 and CDR2: MNHNS and SASEGT. The V call is TRBV6-1, the J call TRBJ1-5; 8 bases map to TRBD1. This TCR was recovered from a boy younger than 10 in good health and CMV-seronegative. Sequencing was performed on PBMCs. The CDR3 region is CASSEEVRGQGNQPQHF. The CDR3 region has the DNA TGTGCCAGCAGTGAAGAGGTCAGGGGGCAAGGCAATCAGCCCCAGCATTTT.